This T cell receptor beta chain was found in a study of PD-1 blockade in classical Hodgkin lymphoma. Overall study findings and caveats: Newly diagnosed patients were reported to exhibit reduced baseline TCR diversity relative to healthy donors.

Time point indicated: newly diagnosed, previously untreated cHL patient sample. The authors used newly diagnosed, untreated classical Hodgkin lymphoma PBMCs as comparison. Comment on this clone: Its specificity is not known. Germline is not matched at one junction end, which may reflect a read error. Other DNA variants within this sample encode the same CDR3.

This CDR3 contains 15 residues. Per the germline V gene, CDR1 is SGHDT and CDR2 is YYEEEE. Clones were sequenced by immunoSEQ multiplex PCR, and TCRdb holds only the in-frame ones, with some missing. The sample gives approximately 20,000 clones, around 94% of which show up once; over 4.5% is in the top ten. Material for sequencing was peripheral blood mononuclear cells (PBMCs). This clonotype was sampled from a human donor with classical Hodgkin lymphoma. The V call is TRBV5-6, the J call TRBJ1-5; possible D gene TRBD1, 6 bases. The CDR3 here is CASSLVGGLDQPQHF. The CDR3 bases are TGTGCCAGCAGTTTGGTCGGGGGGCTAGATCAGCCCCAGCATTTT.